Here is one T cell receptor beta chain with its context. Data came from immunoSEQ multiplex PCR; TCRdb stores just in-frame clones and leaves some out. The sample gives 130,000 to 150,000 clones, 65% to 80% of which show up once; 3% to 4.5% is in the top ten. This sample was taken from a study of blood T cell repertoires in COVID-19. Study information: Samples taken during acute and convalescent COVID-19 were collected in the United States, Italy and Spain. PBMCs, B-cell-depleted T cells, or T cells were the source of the cDNA or gDNA that made up the material.

CDR3 length equals 15 residues. The V gene end was trimmed by 6 bases and the J gene end by 6 bases; junction bases not matched to a gene: 9. Sequencing input: peripheral blood. This sequence originates from a man aged 60 to 69 with acute or convalescent COVID-19. The J gene is TRBJ2-3, the V gene TRBV23-1; 10 bases are shared with TRBD1. TRBV23-1 is an ORF, with its function uncertain. CDR3 in amino acids: CASRGPGQGRDTQYF. DNA of the CDR3: TGCGCCAGCAGAGGACCGGGACAGGGGAGGGATACGCAGTATTTT.